These 30 T cell receptor beta chains were sequenced from one sample in a study of cytomegalovirus exposure and HLA in healthy donors. It was with 60 Vbeta and 13 Jbeta primers that the PCR ran. Using immunoSEQ multiplex PCR, the repertoire was profiled, and TCRdb retains in-frame clones only, with some absent. The data contain 150,000 to 200,000 clones, approximately 78% of them singletons. The specimen sequenced was PBMCs. These receptors were obtained from a woman aged 30 to 39 in good health and CMV-seropositive.

This chain joins TRBV10-3 and TRBJ2-1, with D uncertain. The V gene's germline CDR1 is ENHRY and CDR2 SYGVKD. The CDR3 has 14 residues. The germline V and J ends were trimmed by 6 bases and 0 bases, with 9 bases remaining between them. CDR3: CAIRPRSSYNEQFF. Here the CDR3 DNA reads TGTGCCATCAGACCGAGAAGCTCCTACAATGAGCAGTTCTTC.

The V and J genes are TRBV6-1 and TRBJ2-5, with TRBD2 matching over 8 bases. V gave up 7 bases and J gave up 1 base; unmatched junction bases: 8. Germline CDR1 is MNHNS and CDR2 is SASEGT. CDR3 length: 15 amino acids. The CDR3 is CASTRFAGGQETQYF. The CDR3 coding sequence is TGTGCCAGCACGAGATTCGCGGGGGGCCAAGAGACCCAGTACTTC.

The chain recombines TRBV7-9 with TRBJ1-3, with 9 bases matching TRBD1. The CDR3 totals 16 residues. Germline CDR1 reads SEHNR; CDR2 reads FQNEAQ (reference sequence). V shed 5 bases and J 2 bases; nucleotides not matched to a gene: 7. The CDR3, as DNA: TGTGCCAGCAGCAGAGAGACAGGGGGTACTGGAAACACCATATATTTT. Amino acids: CASSRETGGTGNTIYF.

The chain links TRBV28 to TRBJ2-1, with D perhaps TRBD2 (5 bases). This CDR3 contains 17 residues. CDR1 is MDHEN, CDR2 SYDVKM, per germline. V lost 5 bases and J lost 2, with 19 bases in between. As DNA, the CDR3 is TGTGCCAGCAGTCCCTCCCGGGTCGGGATCACCTACAATGAGCAGTTCTTC. Translation: CASSPSRVGITYNEQFF.

The chain joins TRBV10-3 to TRBJ2-1, with 9 nucleotides matching TRBD1. The CDR3 covers 16 residues. Per germline, CDR1 ENHRY and CDR2 SYGVKD. The V segment lost 2 bases and the J segment 3 bases; nucleotides outside the gene matches: 5. This CDR3 is CAISETGTGIYNEQFF. CDR3 DNA: TGTGCCATCAGTGAGACCGGGACAGGGATCTACAATGAGCAGTTCTTC.

The V call is TRBV4-3, the J call TRBJ2-3; 7 positions agree with TRBD2. V gave up 4 bases and J gave up 6 bases; unmatched junction bases: 13. Per germline, CDR1 LGHNA and CDR2 YSLEER. The CDR3 is 16 residues long. The CDR3 loop reads CASSLSHSGIVDTQYF. DNA for the CDR3: TGCGCCAGCAGCCTCTCCCACAGCGGGATTGTGGATACGCAGTATTTT.

The chain recombines TRBV27 with TRBJ1-2, with D maybe TRBD1 (5 bases). CDR3 length equals 14 residues. The ends were cut back, 2 bases at V and 4 bases at J, with 11 bases in the middle. Looked up from germline, CDR1 is MNHEY and CDR2 is SMNVEV (reference sequence). CDR3 residues: CASSLGGKPYGYTF. The DNA for the CDR3 is TGTGCCAGCAGTTTAGGGGGGAAGCCCTATGGCTACACCTTC.

The chain links TRBV28 to TRBJ1-2, with 7 bases fitting TRBD1. The trim removed 5 bases at V and 8 bases at J, leaving 5 bases unmatched. Germline CDR1 MDHEN, CDR2 SYDVKM. The CDR3 runs to 12 residues. The CDR3 protein is CASSTTGWGYTF. As DNA, the CDR3 is TGTGCCAGCAGTACGACAGGGTGGGGCTACACCTTC.

The rearrangement uses TRBV6-6 and TRBJ2-7, with 10 positions matching TRBD1. Germline CDR1 is MNHNY and CDR2 is SVGAGI (reference sequence). The CDR3 extends over 14 amino acids. V lost 2 bases to trimming and J lost 7 bases; unmatched junction nucleotides: 5. The CDR3 loop reads CASSYRDRGWEQYF. CDR3 DNA sequence: TGTGCCAGCAGTTACAGGGACAGGGGCTGGGAGCAGTACTTC.

V usage is TRBV6-4 and J usage is TRBJ2-1; TRBD1 aligns across 10 bases. J gave up 9 bases and V 8 bases, and 16 bases lay outside the gene matches. Germline CDR1 reads MRHNA; CDR2 reads SNTAGT. The CDR3 length is 16 residues. DNA of the CDR3: TGTGCCAGCGCCCTTTCCGGGACAGGGGATCCCACTGAGCAGTTCTTC. Protein product: CASALSGTGDPTEQFF.

This chain links TRBV5-1 with TRBJ1-1; D is ambiguous. With 3 bases removed from V and 2 bases from J, the gap between germline ends came to 17 bases. The germline gives CDR1 SGHRS, CDR2 YFSETQ. This CDR3 spans 16 amino acids. The CDR3 here is CASSSVTWAGNTEAFF. CDR3 in DNA: TGCGCCAGCAGCTCCGTGACGTGGGCGGGTAACACTGAAGCTTTCTTT.

V is TRBV6-1 and J is TRBJ2-2; possibly TRBD2 for D (6 bases). In germline, CDR1 is MNHNS, CDR2 SASEGT. Trimming took off 6 bases at V and 6 bases at J, with 17 bases between the two ends. The length of the CDR3 is 15 residues. This chain's CDR3 is CASSLGLWASGELFF. CDR3 coding DNA: TGTGCCAGCAGCCTGGGACTTTGGGCGTCCGGGGAGCTGTTTTTT.

The CDR3 sequence is CASSQTGTGNNQPQHF. For the CDR3, the DNA is TGCGCCAGCAGTCAGACCGGGACAGGCAACAATCAGCCCCAGCATTTT. The chain links TRBV23-1 to TRBJ1-5; 8 bases fit TRBD1. TRBV23-1 is designated an ORF whose function remains uncertain. This CDR3 is built from 16 residues. The V segment lost 3 bases and the J segment 3 bases; nucleotides outside the gene matches: 7.

This sequence joins TRBV7-2 and TRBJ2-3, with 9 bases fitting TRBD2. The CDR3 loop spans 15 amino acids. Germline-derived CDR1 and CDR2 are SGHTA and FQGNSA. With 3 bases clipped from V and 4 bases from J, the junction kept 5 bases outside the gene matches. In DNA form, the CDR3 reads TGTGCCAGCAGCTTTCGGCGGGGGGGCTCAGATACGCAGTATTTT. Its translation: CASSFRRGGSDTQYF. Filled out from reference TRBV7-2 and TRBJ2-3, the complete variable domain reads GAGVSQSPSNKVTEKGKDVELRCDPISGHTALYWYRQSLGQGLEFLIYFQGNSAPDKSGLPSDRFSAERTGGSVSTLTIQRTQQEDSAVYLCASSFRRGGSDTQYFGPGTRLTVL.

The table lists this clone with a few counts. V and J are TRBV6-1 and TRBJ1-1; D gene uncertain. This CDR3 region has 16 residues. V lost 2 bases, J lost 4 bases, and 17 bases lay in between. Looked up from germline, CDR1 is MNHNS and CDR2 is SASEGT. CDR3 residues: CASSEWASKVGTEAFF. Written as DNA, the CDR3 is TGTGCCAGCAGTGAATGGGCATCCAAGGTGGGCACTGAAGCTTTCTTT.

This clone was recorded once. The chain carries TRBV11-3 and TRBJ1-1; a possible D gene is TRBD1 (6 bases). From germline, CDR1 is SGHNT and CDR2 YENEEA. The CDR3 runs to 16 residues. Trimming shortened V by 4 bases and J by 4 bases, and 19 bases separated the two germline ends. The CDR3 DNA is TGTGCCAGCAGCTCCTATAGTACAGGGATGTCCACTGAAGCTTTCTTT. It is translated as CASSSYSTGMSTEAFF.

The chain carries TRBV15 and TRBJ2-5, with D unresolved. The CDR3 extends over 13 amino acids. V was shortened by 5 bases and J by 5 bases, with 12 bases between the two germline ends. Germline V gene data show CDR1 as LNHNV and CDR2 as YYDKDF (reference sequence). The CDR3 DNA sequence: TGTGCCACCAGCGAATGGATCGGGGAGACCCAGTACTTC. It translates to CATSEWIGETQYF.

The chain is built from TRBV15 and TRBJ2-1, with D tentatively TRBD2 (6 bases). V was cut by 1 base and J by 4 bases, with 11 bases left in between. Looked up from germline, CDR1 is LNHNV and CDR2 is YYDKDF (reference sequence). The CDR3 consists of 15 residues. CDR3 in DNA: TGTGCCACCAGCAGAGCGGGAGAGACGTACAATGAGCAGTTCTTC. It codes for CATSRAGETYNEQFF.

The V call is TRBV27, the J call TRBJ2-1; TRBD2 agrees at 12 bases. V lost 4 bases and J lost 4; bases outside the gene matches: 11. The CDR3 has 18 amino acids. Germline V gene data show CDR1 as MNHEY and CDR2 as SMNVEV (reference sequence). Here the CDR3 DNA reads TGTGCCAGCAGTTCTCGGACTAGCGGGACTAATTCTTACAATGAGCAGTTCTTC. It is translated as CASSSRTSGTNSYNEQFF.

The chain combines TRBV19 with TRBJ2-7; 7 bases map to TRBD1. Germline lookup yields CDR1 LNHDA and CDR2 SQIVND (reference sequence). Trimming at V came to 6 bases and at J to 3 bases, leaving 11 bases not matched to a gene. There are 15 residues in the CDR3. DNA of the CDR3: TGTGCCAGTAGCCGGGCCGGGACAGACGGCTACGAGCAGTACTTC. As protein: CASSRAGTDGYEQYF.

The J gene is TRBJ1-3, the V gene TRBV5-4, with no clear D. Looked up from germline, CDR1 is SGHNT and CDR2 is YYREEE (reference sequence). Trimming left V 3 bases short and J 4 bases short, with 11 bases between. The CDR3 runs 14 residues. CDR3 DNA: TGTGCCAGCAGCTCCCCCCAGGCCGGAAACACCATATATTTT. It yields the protein CASSSPQAGNTIYF.

The V gene is TRBV28, the J gene TRBJ2-3; D possibly corresponds to TRBD1 (5 bases). The V and J ends lost 6 bases and 0 bases respectively, with 10 bases between them. The CDR3 totals 14 residues. Germline V gives CDR1 MDHEN, CDR2 SYDVKM. The CDR3 region is CASRQDPSTDTQYF. CDR3 nucleotides: TGTGCCAGCAGACAGGACCCAAGCACAGATACGCAGTATTTT. Variable domain in full (rest from reference TRBV28 and TRBJ2-3): DVKVTQSSRYLVKRTGEKVFLECVQDMDHENMFWYRQDPGLGLRLIYFSYDVKMKEKGDIPEGYSVSREKKERFSLILESASTNQTSMYLCASRQDPSTDTQYFGPGTRLTVL.

J is TRBJ1-2 and V is TRBV5-4; no definite D call. V was shortened by 6 bases and J by 4 bases, with 13 bases between the two germline ends. CDR3 length: 13 amino acids. The V gene's germline CDR1 is SGHNT and CDR2 YYREEE (reference sequence). The CDR3 here is CASTIPGIYGYTF. Written as DNA, the CDR3 is TGTGCCAGCACCATCCCAGGTATCTATGGCTACACCTTC. The complete variable domain, with remaining parts taken from reference TRBV5-4 and TRBJ1-2, reads ETGVTQSPTHLIKTRGQQVTLRCSSQSGHNTVSWYQQALGQGPQFIFQYYREEENGRGNFPPRFSGLQFPNYSSELNVNALELDDSALYLCASTIPGIYGYTFGSGTRLTVV.

This clone was observed a single time. The J gene is TRBJ1-6, the V gene TRBV11-1; D call uncertain. The length of the CDR3 is 14 residues. In germline, CDR1 is SGHAT, CDR2 FQDESV (reference sequence). The germline V and J ends were trimmed by 1 base and 6 bases, with 7 bases remaining between them. The CDR3: CASSLGVLNSPLHF. In nucleotides, the CDR3 is TGTGCCAGCAGCTTAGGAGTACTTAATTCACCCCTCCACTTT. The complete variable domain, with remaining parts taken from reference TRBV11-1 and TRBJ1-6, reads EAEVAQSPRYKITEKSQAVAFWCDPISGHATLYWYRQILGQGPELLVQFQDESVVDDSQLPKDRFSAERLKGVDSTLKIQPAELGDSAMYLCASSLGVLNSPLHFGNGTRLTVT.

This clone turned up a few times. This chain joins TRBV12-5 and TRBJ2-2; maybe TRBD2 (5 bases). V was shortened by 6 bases and J by 3 bases, with 17 bases between the two germline ends. The CDR3 is 16 amino acids. The germline V gene encodes CDR1 LGHNT and CDR2 FRNRAP. CDR3 DNA: TGTGCTAGTGGCCCCGGGGTTGATGGGGACACCGGGGAGCTGTTTTTT. Translating it yields CASGPGVDGDTGELFF.

The chain has TRBV2 and TRBJ2-5; 8 bases agree with TRBD1. The trim removed 6 bases at V and 4 bases at J, leaving 7 bases unmatched. From germline, CDR1 is SNHLY and CDR2 FYNNEI. The CDR3 has 14 amino acids. The CDR3 DNA is TGTGCCAGCAGCGGACAGGGTGGGGCAGAGACCCAGTACTTC. Protein product: CASSGQGGAETQYF.

J is TRBJ2-1 and V is TRBV9; the match to TRBD1 covers 7 bases. This CDR3 comprises 15 residues. With 4 bases clipped from V and 1 base from J, the junction kept 5 bases outside the gene matches. Per the germline V gene, CDR1 is SGDLS and CDR2 is YYNGEE. The DNA for the CDR3 is TGTGCCAGCAGCAAGACGGGACAGTCCTACAATGAGCAGTTCTTC. Amino acid sequence: CASSKTGQSYNEQFF.

The chain couples TRBV13 to TRBJ2-3; D remains unclear. Trimming removed 7 bases at V and 11 bases at J, with 28 bases between. The germline gives CDR1 PRHDT, CDR2 FYEKMQ (reference sequence). The CDR3 runs to 16 residues. DNA of the CDR3: TGTGCCAGCACCTCGCAGAGAGGTCGGCCGACCTTAGGGCAGTATTTT. This sequence encodes CASTSQRGRPTLGQYF.

The chain carries TRBV7-6 and TRBJ1-4; D is possibly TRBD1 (6 bases). The germline V gene has CDR1 SGHVS and CDR2 FNYEAQ. Trimming removed 5 bases at V and 6 bases at J, with 13 bases between. The CDR3 runs 14 residues. This chain's CDR3 is CASSPGGTDEKLFF. CDR3 bases: TGTGCCAGCAGCCCGGGGGGCACGGATGAAAAACTGTTTTTT.

This rearrangement joins TRBV10-1 to TRBJ1-1; TRBD1 matches 8 bases. V was clipped by 5 bases and J by 1 base; unmatched bases: 6. Germline V gene sequence: CDR1 WNHNN, CDR2 SYGVQD (reference sequence). The CDR3 contains 15 residues. CDR3 bases: TGCGCCAGCAGTTTGCAGGGGGCGTCGAACACTGAAGCTTTCTTT. It encodes CASSLQGASNTEAFF.